This T cell receptor (beta chain) is from a study of T cells expressing NK-cell markers (dated by TCRdb to the early 2020s). For the wider study: Three sorted T-cell subsets (CD3+CD56+NKG2C+, CD3+CD56+NKG2C- and CD3+CD56-NKG2C+) from eight donors had their TCR beta-chain repertoires profiled. Among the eight sequenced donors, seven were HCMV-seropositive and one was HCMV-seronegative. All eight donors whose samples were sequenced were randomly selected healthy volunteers, three of them men and five women. The libraries were sequenced on Illumina HiSeq 2000/2500, MiSeq or NextSeq, producing 2 x 150 bp reads.

The instrument was an Illumina HiSeq 2000. TCR beta cDNA libraries were made by 5'RACE template switching that added a universal primer site and unique molecular identifiers. Priming for cDNA synthesis came from the TCR beta constant segment, and two successive PCR amplification steps followed. As for the original processing: MIGEC handled demultiplexing of the reads and grouping by UMI, while MiTCR was used to assemble and quantify clonotypes. To exclude erroneous sequences, any TCR cDNA sequence not supported by at least two reads was discarded. The tcR package was used for downstream repertoire analysis, with clonotypes matched between fractions based on CDR3 nucleotide sequence plus V segment. Antigen specificity was annotated against VDJdb with VDJmatch, allowing one amino acid substitution in CDR3. TCRdb reprocessed the reads and lists each CDR3 protein sequence as a single entry, with no DNA. These V and J calls derive from TCRdb rather than the authors' analysis. The table held for this sample gives about 260,000 distinct CDR3 sequences. 4% to 4.5% of the sample goes to the ten largest clones.

The full study reports these points: For over five donors, the dominant CD3+CD56+NKG2C+ clonotypes were among the top 10 CD8+ clonotypes and accounted for 1.0-7.0% of CD8+ T cells. It remained unclear whether the expanded NKG2C-expressing T cell clones were specific for HCMV antigens. Those dominant clonotypes were again the most abundant among CD3+CD56-NKG2C+ cells in a few donors, at about 28.3-65%.

Spanning cysteine to phenylalanine, the CDR3 consists of 13 amino acids. The DNA is unrecorded. CDR1 and CDR2, looked up from the germline V gene (reference sequence), are GTSNPN and SVGIG. To determine HCMV serostatus, a commercial ELISA kit was used to detect HCMV-specific IgG in serum. Peripheral blood mononuclear cells were isolated from blood by Ficoll density gradient centrifugation. Notes on this clonotype: Its antigen remains undetermined.

Specimen: blood T cells: a sorted CD56 or NKG2C T cell subset, CD4+ or CD8+ T cells, or bulk PBMC T cells (not recorded which). This sequence was found in a woman between 18 and 69 years old in good health. Recombination joined TRBV30 with TRBJ1-6. The CDR3 amino acid sequence is: CAGQGAYNSPLHF.